This record looks at one T cell receptor (beta chain) sequence and its context. The antigen is undetermined. PCR primers comprised 60 Vbeta and 13 Jbeta primers. The data were produced by immunoSEQ multiplex PCR, yet TCRdb's version contains in-frame clones alone and is incomplete. The sample lists 60,000 to 100,000 clones, under 80% occurring once. This sample is part of a study of cytomegalovirus exposure and HLA in healthy donors. Findings and caveats of the study: An analysis done earlier found most TCR beta V segments productive about 87% or about 30% of the time. HLA alleles were associated with some 16,000 TCR beta sequences in a later analysis at 0.05 false discovery rate. The study recorded 150 to 200 TCR beta chains that were cytomegalovirus-associated.

The CDR3 loop spans 15 amino acids. Per the germline V gene, CDR1 is SGHAT and CDR2 is FQNNGV. The J segment lost 2 bases and the V segment lost 5 bases, leaving 7 bases of the junction unmatched. The chain joins TRBV11-2 to TRBJ2-7; 9 bases are shared with TRBD2. The sequenced sample was PBMCs. This TCR was sampled from a man aged 35 to 55 in good health and CMV-seronegative. The CDR3 bases are TGTGCCAGCAGCCCCCCCGCGGGGGGGGCCTACGAGCAGTACTTC. Amino acids: CASSPPAGGAYEQYF.